These 17 T cell receptor beta chains came from one sample sequenced in a study of blood T cell repertoires in COVID-19. TCRdb keeps only in-frame clones here, not all; method: immunoSEQ multiplex PCR. The table lists roughly 61,000 clones, 75% to 95% of them singletons. Sequenced: peripheral blood. Every receptor here comes from a man aged 55-75 years with acute or convalescent COVID-19.

The V and J genes are TRBV6-5 and TRBJ2-3, with D possibly matching TRBD1 (6 bases). Germline loops: CDR1 MNHEY, CDR2 SVGAGI. V lost 4 bases to trimming and J lost 3 bases, with 14 bases between them. The CDR3 runs to 15 residues. In DNA form, the CDR3 reads TGTGCCAGCAGTTCGACAGGCTTTCGGACAGATACGCAGTATTTT. Translating gives CASSSTGFRTDTQYF.

This clone came up once. The V gene is TRBV28, the J gene TRBJ2-1; 7 bases map to TRBD2. CDR3 size: 15 residues. After removal of 3 bases from V and 7 bases from J, the junction contained 9 bases not matched to a gene. Germline lookup yields CDR1 MDHEN and CDR2 SYDVKM. CDR3 amino acids: CASSFPEGGRNEQFF. CDR3 sequence (DNA): TGTGCCAGCAGTTTCCCTGAGGGAGGGAGGAATGAGCAGTTCTTC.

V gene TRBV5-4 combines with J gene TRBJ1-2, with D uncertain. This CDR3 spans 14 amino acids. V was trimmed by 1 base and J by 0 bases, leaving 7 bases between them. The V gene's germline CDR1 is SGHNT and CDR2 YYREEE (reference sequence). This CDR3 is CASSLRQANYGYTF. DNA for the CDR3: TGTGCCAGCAGCTTGCGACAAGCTAACTATGGCTACACCTTC.

The chain links TRBV12-3 or TRBV12-4 to TRBJ2-1; TRBD1 agrees at 7 bases. V lost 2 bases to trimming and J lost 9 bases; unmatched junction nucleotides: 4. The length of the CDR3 is 13 residues. CDR3 DNA sequence: TGTGCCAGCAGTTTACTAGCAGGGGGTGAGCAGTTCTTC. Its translation is CASSLLAGGEQFF.

The chain joins TRBV29-1 to TRBJ1-1, with TRBD1 as a possible D gene (5 bases). Trimming left V 5 bases short and J 0 bases short, with 10 bases between. The CDR3 loop spans 13 amino acids. The germline V gene encodes CDR1 SQVTM and CDR2 ANQGSEA. CDR3 amino acids: CSVQGSVNTEAFF. DNA for the CDR3: TGCAGCGTTCAGGGTAGTGTGAACACTGAAGCTTTCTTT.

The chain employs TRBV7-6 and TRBJ1-5, with D maybe TRBD1 (6 bases). The length of the CDR3 is 13 residues. Germline V lookup: CDR1 SGHVS, CDR2 FNYEAQ. Between the trimmed V and J ends, which lost 6 bases and 3 bases, there was a span of 9 bases. The CDR3 coding sequence is TGTGCCAGCAGTAGGACAGTCAATCAGCCCCAGCATTTT. It specifies CASSRTVNQPQHF.

The chain joins TRBV24-1 to TRBJ2-3, with TRBD2 as a possible D gene (6 bases). V lost 7 bases, J lost 0 bases, and 10 bases lay in between. The germline V gene has CDR1 KGHDR and CDR2 SFDVKD. This CDR3 has 14 residues. CDR3 residues: CATSPGLSTDTQYF. The CDR3 DNA reads as TGTGCCACCAGCCCGGGACTTAGCACAGATACGCAGTATTTT.

The chain recombines TRBV7-9 with TRBJ1-2, with 9 positions matching TRBD1. The junction had 6 bases not matched to a gene; V was cut back by 5 bases and J by 2 bases. Germline CDR1 reads SEHNR; CDR2 reads FQNEAQ (reference sequence). The CDR3 is made up of 15 amino acids. Here the CDR3 DNA reads TGTGCCAGCAGCGTTGGACAGGGGAGCAACTATGGCTACACCTTC. It codes for CASSVGQGSNYGYTF.

The gene calls are TRBV28 and TRBJ2-7, with 12 bases lining up with TRBD2. The V and J ends lost 4 bases and 5 bases, in that order; junction bases with no gene match: 9. This CDR3 contains 16 residues. The V gene's germline CDR1 is MDHEN and CDR2 SYDVKM. The CDR3 reads CASSSLRLAGVNEQYF. The CDR3, as DNA: TGTGCCAGCAGTTCACTCCGACTAGCGGGAGTTAACGAGCAGTACTTC.

This CDR3 reads CASSPAGDYNEQFF. The DNA for the CDR3 is TGTGCCAGCAGTCCAGCGGGGGATTACAATGAGCAGTTCTTC. The chain couples TRBV6-4 to TRBJ2-1; 8 bases are a match to TRBD2. Unmatched junction bases numbered 4, after V lost 5 bases and J lost 4 bases. Germline V lookup: CDR1 MRHNA, CDR2 SNTAGT. The length of the CDR3 is 14 residues.

The CDR3 sequence: CASSMTGYGYTF. Written as DNA, the CDR3 is TGTGCCAGCAGCATGACAGGGTATGGCTACACCTTC. The chain carries TRBV5-8 and TRBJ1-2; 7 positions match TRBD1. Germline CDR1 is SGHTS and CDR2 is YDEGEE. The CDR3 length is 12 residues. V was clipped by 4 bases and J by 5 bases; unmatched bases: 2.

V is TRBV12-3 or TRBV12-4 and J is TRBJ2-1; weak D call: TRBD2 (6 bases). The CDR3 runs 13 residues. Trimming removed 6 bases from V and 5 bases from J, with 11 bases in between. As DNA, the CDR3 is TGTGCCAGCAGGCGGGACTTGAACAATGAGCAGTTCTTC. Protein product: CASRRDLNNEQFF.

The count of this clone is one. The V call is TRBV28, the J call TRBJ1-1; D ambiguous. The CDR3 length is 11 residues. Between the trimmed V and J ends, which lost 4 bases and 11 bases, there was a span of 11 bases. Germline CDR1 MDHEN, CDR2 SYDVKM. The CDR3 loop reads CASSYQREAFF. DNA of the CDR3: TGTGCCAGCAGTTATCAGAGGGAGGCTTTCTTT.

This clone was detected once. The V and J genes are TRBV11-2 and TRBJ2-2, with 15 bases identical to TRBD2. J was trimmed by 7 bases and V by 5 bases; bases with no gene match: 8. This CDR3 has 17 amino acids. Germline values: CDR1 SGHAT, CDR2 FQNNGV. The CDR3 region is CASSRGTSGRIGGELFF. DNA of the CDR3: TGTGCCAGCAGCCGGGGGACTAGCGGGAGGATTGGCGGGGAGCTGTTTTTT. Filled out from reference TRBV11-2 and TRBJ2-2, the complete variable domain reads EAGVAQSPRYKIIEKRQSVAFWCNPISGHATLYWYQQILGQGPKLLIQFQNNGVVDDSQLPKDRFSAERLKGVDSTLKIQPAKLEDSAVYLCASSRGTSGRIGGELFFGEGSRLTVL.

The V and J genes are TRBV29-1 and TRBJ1-1, with D tentatively TRBD1 (6 bases). This CDR3 has 13 residues. V gave up 4 bases and J gave up 1 base, with 10 bases separating them. Germline CDR1 SQVTM, CDR2 ANQGSEA. CDR3 residues: CSVAGAGNTEAFF. The CDR3 nucleotides read TGCAGCGTTGCAGGGGCGGGGAACACTGAAGCTTTCTTT.

V and J are TRBV24-1 and TRBJ2-7; 8 bases line up with TRBD1. Germline CDR1 and CDR2: KGHDR and SFDVKD. V lost 3 bases and J lost 3; bases outside the gene matches: 3. This CDR3 is built from 14 residues. The CDR3 spells CATSDTGTGYEQYF. The CDR3 coding sequence is TGTGCCACCAGTGATACCGGGACAGGCTACGAGCAGTACTTC.

CDR3 sequence reads: CASSRTSGTDTQYF. The CDR3, as DNA: TGTGCCAGCAGCAGGACTAGCGGGACGGATACGCAGTATTTT. The chain employs TRBV5-4 and TRBJ2-3; 12 bases fit TRBD2. Germline CDR1 is SGHNT and CDR2 is YYREEE (reference sequence). CDR3 length: 14 residues. The V gene end was trimmed by 4 bases and the J gene end by 6 bases; junction bases not matched to a gene: 3. Full variable domain (rest looked up from reference TRBV5-4 and TRBJ2-3): ETGVTQSPTHLIKTRGQQVTLRCSSQSGHNTVSWYQQALGQGPQFIFQYYREEENGRGNFPPRFSGLQFPNYSSELNVNALELDDSALYLCASSRTSGTDTQYFGPGTRLTVL.